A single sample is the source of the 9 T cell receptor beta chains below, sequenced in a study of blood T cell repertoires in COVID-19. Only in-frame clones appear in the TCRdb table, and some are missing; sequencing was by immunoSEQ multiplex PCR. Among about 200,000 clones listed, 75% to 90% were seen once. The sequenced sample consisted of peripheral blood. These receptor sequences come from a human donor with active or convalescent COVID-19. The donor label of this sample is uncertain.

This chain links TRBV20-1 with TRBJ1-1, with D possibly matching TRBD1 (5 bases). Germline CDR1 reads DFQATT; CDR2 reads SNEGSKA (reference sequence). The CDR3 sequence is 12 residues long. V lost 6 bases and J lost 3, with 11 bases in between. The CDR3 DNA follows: TGCAGTGCCAGTCCGGGGGACACTGAAGCTTTCTTT. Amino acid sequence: CSASPGDTEAFF.

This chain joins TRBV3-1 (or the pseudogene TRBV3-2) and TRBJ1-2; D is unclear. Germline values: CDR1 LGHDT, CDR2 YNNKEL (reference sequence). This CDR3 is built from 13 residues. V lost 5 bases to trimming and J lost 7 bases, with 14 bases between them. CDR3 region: CASSFNDMPGYTF. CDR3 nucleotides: TGTGCCAGCAGCTTCAATGACATGCCTGGCTACACCTTC.

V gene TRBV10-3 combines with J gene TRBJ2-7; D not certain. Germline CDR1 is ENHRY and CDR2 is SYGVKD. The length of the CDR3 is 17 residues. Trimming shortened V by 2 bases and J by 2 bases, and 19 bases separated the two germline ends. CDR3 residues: CAISEPSKVAVPYEQYF. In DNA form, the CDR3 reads TGTGCCATCAGTGAGCCTTCGAAGGTCGCGGTACCCTACGAGCAGTACTTC.

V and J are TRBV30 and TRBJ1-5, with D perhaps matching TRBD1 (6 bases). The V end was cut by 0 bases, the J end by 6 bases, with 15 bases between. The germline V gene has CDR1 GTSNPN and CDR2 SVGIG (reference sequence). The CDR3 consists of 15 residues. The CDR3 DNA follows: TGTGCCTGGAGTGTATCTAGGACAGTAGGTCAGCCCCAGCATTTT. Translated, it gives CAWSVSRTVGQPQHF.

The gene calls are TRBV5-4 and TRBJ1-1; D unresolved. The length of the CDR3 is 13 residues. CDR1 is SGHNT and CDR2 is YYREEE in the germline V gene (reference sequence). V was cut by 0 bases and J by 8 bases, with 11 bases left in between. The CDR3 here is CASSLAGDREAFF. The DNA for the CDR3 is TGTGCCAGCAGCTTGGCCGGGGATCGCGAAGCTTTCTTT.

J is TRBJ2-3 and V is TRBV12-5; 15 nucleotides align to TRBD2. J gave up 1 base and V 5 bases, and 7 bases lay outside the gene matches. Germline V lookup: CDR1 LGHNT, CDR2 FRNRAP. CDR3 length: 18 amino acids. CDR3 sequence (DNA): TGTGCTAGTGGTCTAGGGACTAGCGGGGGGCCCCGCACAGATACGCAGTATTTT. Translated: CASGLGTSGGPRTDTQYF.

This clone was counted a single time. CDR3 in DNA: TGTGCCAGCTCTTCGGGGGCAGATACGCAGTATTTT. Amino acids: CASSSGADTQYF. This chain joins TRBV28 and TRBJ2-3, with D possibly TRBD2 on 6 matching bases. Germline V gives CDR1 MDHEN, CDR2 SYDVKM. The length of the CDR3 is 12 residues. Trimming took 8 bases from V and 4 from J, leaving 10 bases between them.

DNA of the CDR3: TGTGCCAGCAGACCACGACAGGGGTCGAACGAGCAGTACTTC. This encodes CASRPRQGSNEQYF. J is TRBJ2-7 and V is TRBV5-4; TRBD1 matches 8 bases. There are 14 residues in the CDR3. V gave up 5 bases and J gave up 5 bases; unmatched junction bases: 9. The germline V gene encodes CDR1 SGHNT and CDR2 YYREEE (reference sequence).

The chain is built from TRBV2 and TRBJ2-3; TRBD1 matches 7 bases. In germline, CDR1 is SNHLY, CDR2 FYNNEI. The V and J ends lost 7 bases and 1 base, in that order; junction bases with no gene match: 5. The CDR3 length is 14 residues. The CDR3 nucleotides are TGTGCCAGCACCCTGGACAGGCGCACAGATACGCAGTATTTT. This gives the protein CASTLDRRTDTQYF.